This T cell receptor beta chain is drawn from a study of early stage breast cancer tumors. Study results and caveats: Commonly generated sequences made up most enriched TCRB sequences shared between patients. Chain pairing and CD4, CD8 or FOXP3 expression were not captured. In about 90% of the 16 patients, blood comparison separated tumor from normal breast.

Each sample had two DNA replicates, 0.5 ug blood or 1.5 ug tissue. The method was immunoSEQ multiplex PCR; TCRdb's version includes in-frame clones alone and lacks a portion of them. The data show tens of thousands of clones, roughly three quarters seen once. Germline V gene data show CDR1 as LNHDA and CDR2 as SQIVND (reference sequence). The CDR3 runs 15 residues. Trimming stripped 3 bases from V and 3 bases from J, with 12 bases between. Remarks on this clone: Its antigen is not identified.

The material sequenced was blood. This receptor was identified in a person in their sixties with breast cancer. V gene TRBV19 combines with J gene TRBJ2-1; possibly TRBD2 for D (5 bases). This CDR3 reads CASSIAWERYNEQFF. In DNA, the CDR3 is TGTGCCAGTAGTATTGCGTGGGAGCGCTACAATGAGCAGTTCTTC.